This paragraph reports one T cell receptor beta chain. Its antigen is currently not known. Base qualities are not provided; no much larger clone lies one nucleotide away. Ends trimmed: V by 4 bases, J by 0 bases; bases unmatched to a gene: 7. Per the germline V gene, SGHRS is the CDR1 and YFSETQ is the CDR2. From the cysteine up to the phenylalanine, the CDR3 has a length of 17 residues. Only the CDR3 part of the read is kept: 51 bases, read in frame from the first base. Library generation was performed with the immunoSEQ multiplex PCR assay. A mixture of 60 forward primers for TCR Vbeta segments and 13 reverse primers for TCR Jbeta segments was used in the multiplex PCR. The CDR3 region of rearranged TCR beta genes was amplified from genomic DNA by a multiplex PCR assay. The amplified TCR beta libraries were sequenced on the Illumina HiSeq System as 87-base-pair reads. Processing in the source paper ran as follows. In a later analysis, tens of millions of unique TCR beta chains were counted across the 690 or so repertoires, and roughly 11 million of these chains were shared by at least two donors. Raw reads were error-corrected and collapsed into unique sequences by a nearest-neighbor algorithm in which closely related sequences were merged to remove PCR and sequencing errors. To assign V, D and J gene segments, CDR3 sequences were aligned to IMGT reference sequences. For a sequence to be retained, a match of at least six nucleotides was required to both a V gene segment and a J gene segment. A rearrangement was called productive if the CDR3 had no stop codons and remained in frame with V and J, and every other rearrangement was called non-productive. Following IMGT convention, CDR3 was defined as the stretch from the second conserved V-encoded cysteine to the conserved J-encoded phenylalanine. Sequences without an unambiguous match to a single V gene segment were excluded from the earlier analysis of several hundred of the donors. An earlier analysis of a few hundred of the donors called V segments functional above 56.7% productive rearrangements and segregating when the between-donor standard deviation exceeded 5%. A statistical classification framework was built to diagnose cytomegalovirus status from the catalog of TCR beta chain sequences. V and J gene assignment, in a later analysis, came from comparing TCR nucleotide sequences with IMGT/GENE-DB human TR gene sequences. In a later analysis, CDR3 sequences and most-parsimonious VDJ recombination scenarios were assigned using the TCRdist pipeline. In a later analysis, each TCR beta chain was defined by its CDR3 amino acid sequence together with its V-gene family, and reads lacking a unique V-gene family were excluded. To address suspected cross-contamination and a sequencing artifact, a later analysis removed approximately 600 highly shared, low-generation-probability nucleotide sequences. A later analysis calculated a clonal expansion index for each public chain from normalized within-repertoire ranks of inferred template counts. A later analysis computed generation probabilities with a VDJ recombination model fitted to out-of-frame rearrangements, and checked the results against IGoR. A later analysis scored TCR-TCR, TCR-HLA and TCR-CMV co-occurrence with hypergeometric tests, applying a repertoire-size bias correction to TCR pairs. False discovery rates were estimated in a later analysis by permuting HLA or CMV assignments 20 times. A later analysis grouped co-occurring TCRs with DBSCAN, adding TCRdist sequence similarity when clustering within HLA-allele-positive subsets. Repertoires with fewer than 30,000 or more than 120,000 public chains were left out of co-occurrence clustering, as were several repertoires with anomalous nucleotide sharing. The source is immuneACCESS, and TCRdb retained only in-frame sequences with V and J called. Part of the clones is not carried over; for the studies checked, unresolved V genes explain less than half of this, and the remainder is unexplained. V, J and clone size were drawn from that table, and D and trimming were deduced from the DNA. The sample records under 250,000 clones, more than 65% of which are singletons. The ten largest account for around 0.63% of the sample.

The cohort consisted of 600 or so healthy bone marrow donors. Cohort members were all nominally healthy when sampled, although unrecorded immune exposures were likely present. The donor was CMV seronegative and was included in the group of several hundred seronegative cohort members. Each donor provided a peripheral blood sample, and peripheral blood mononuclear cells were used for TCR beta sequencing. The Qiagen DNeasy Blood Extraction Kit was used to extract genomic DNA from the blood cell samples. The data were taken from a study of cytomegalovirus exposure and HLA in healthy donors (dated by TCRdb to the late 2010s). Background for the entire study: According to an earlier analysis of several hundred of the donors, about 179 million T cells yielded roughly 100 million unique TCR beta sequences and about 300 Gb of sequence data. In addition to the first cohort of approximately 650 subjects, a separate validation cohort of approximately 110 different subjects was used. In a later analysis, previously published TCR beta repertoires from 500 to 750 donors were re-analyzed and high-resolution HLA genotyping was added so that TCR occurrence patterns could be studied. In a later genetic analysis, genome-wide SNP genotypes for about 65% of the roughly 670 donors were used, and that subset was treated as a discovery cohort. Both class I and class II loci were covered by HLA typing, at four-digit resolution. Every discovery cohort repertoire had been produced on one sequencing platform. An early release that covered several hundred HLA-typed donors contained approximately 290 gigabases of sequencing data and tens of millions of unique TCR sequences. The number of typed donors differed by locus: about 620-630 for A, B, C, DRB1 and DQB1; some 540 for DQA1; approximately 600 for DPA1; and about 470 for DPB1. An earlier analysis of 587 of the donors applied high-throughput TCR beta sequencing to assess whether each TCR beta V gene segment acted as functional or pseudogenic. Alongside the repertoire data, information on donor age, sex, ethnicity and CMV serostatus was compiled. High-throughput TCR immunosequencing, statistical association of individual TCRs with disease status, and machine learning were combined to predict cytomegalovirus infection status. Across 300 to 500 genotyped donors of the cohort, an average of 235,054 unique TCR beta nucleotide sequences per donor were sequenced, and 15% to 20% of those sequences were non-productive. The genetic ancestry cluster associated with self-reported Caucasian donors included 65% to 90% of the 398 genotyped donors. The study was designed to test whether signatures of past pathogen exposure could be identified by cataloging public T cell receptors. Several DR-DQ haplotypes were treated as single units for association and clustering because of strong linkage in the cohort. In the later analysis, no new phenotypic data were used to find candidate immune exposures; instead, reliance was placed on TCR beta sequences and their occurrence across donors. The T cell repertoires of around 670 subjects were profiled by immunosequencing and related to cytomegalovirus serostatus. Paper-wide results and their limitations: A total of 164 TCR beta chains were listed by the study as associated with cytomegalovirus. Compared with the approximately 710-donor mean, donors in an Asian-associated ancestry cluster had fewer N-insertions in productive TCRs, according to a later genetic analysis. The sequencing pipeline was judged likely to have produced a cluster of highly shared sequence variants as a technical artifact. In vitro tests confirmed that a few of the cytomegalovirus-associated TCR beta chains recognize cytomegalovirus antigens. In a later analysis, TCR association rates were found to vary across HLA loci, with the most associated TCRs seen for DRB1 alleles and the fewest for HLA-C alleles. A later analysis associated 15,000 or so TCR beta sequences with specific HLA alleles at a false discovery rate of 0.05. Compared with equally common non-associated chains, HLA-associated TCR beta chains in a later analysis were more clonally expanded and had lower generation probabilities. An association between a missense DCLRE1C variant and V-gene and J-gene trimming of TCR beta chains was found in a later genetic analysis and replicated in an independent cohort. According to a later analysis, parvovirus B19, influenza, CMV and Epstein-Barr virus appeared linked to several top co-occurrence clusters. HLA typing was unavailable for some donors at each locus, so association tests used only the typed subset. Some IMGT-functional V segments, including TRBV6-2 and TRBV6-3, could not be distinguished by the 87-base-pair reads and were therefore excluded. Roughly 17 rarely observed V segments, including chromosome 9 orphons, were excluded from the earlier analysis of about 610 of the donors because counts were too low. Roughly uniform sequencing depth across donors was assumed in presence/absence analyses, although this assumption may not hold. The cohort was sequenced for TCR beta chains only, and without alpha or paired-chain data the features that could be detected were limited. In an earlier analysis of roughly 560 of the donors, most TCR beta V segments were observed in productive rearrangements about 90% or about 30% of the time, broadly matching IMGT annotations. Correlated functional status among segregating V segments might reflect linkage disequilibrium, but an unknown experimental factor could not be ruled out. The authors suggested that the approach could potentially be extended to other disease states and immunological phenotypes. In both the original and validation cohorts, the classifier was reported to diagnose cytomegalovirus status with high specificity and sensitivity. While some public TCRs were present in many individuals, most TCR sequences turned up only very rarely across donors. A further reported finding was that TCR beta sequences accurately predicted the HLA-A and HLA-B alleles for most subjects in the first cohort. For the cohort, immune exposure information was limited to CMV serostatus. In a later analysis, most CMV-associated TCR beta chains were found to appear HLA-restricted, with HLA associations seemingly driven largely by CMV exposure. When HLA alleles, especially DR and DQ, strongly co-occurred, attributing TCR associations to individual alleles was difficult.

This TCR was sampled from a man aged 18-30 years in good health and CMV-seronegative. The sample was PBMCs. The chain is assembled from TRBV5-1 and TRBJ2-1; TRBD1 matches 10 bases in the middle. The DNA sequence is TGCGCCAGCAGCGGGGACAGGGGAACAAACTCCTACAATGAGCAGTTCTTC. Translated, this gives CASSGDRGTNSYNEQFF.